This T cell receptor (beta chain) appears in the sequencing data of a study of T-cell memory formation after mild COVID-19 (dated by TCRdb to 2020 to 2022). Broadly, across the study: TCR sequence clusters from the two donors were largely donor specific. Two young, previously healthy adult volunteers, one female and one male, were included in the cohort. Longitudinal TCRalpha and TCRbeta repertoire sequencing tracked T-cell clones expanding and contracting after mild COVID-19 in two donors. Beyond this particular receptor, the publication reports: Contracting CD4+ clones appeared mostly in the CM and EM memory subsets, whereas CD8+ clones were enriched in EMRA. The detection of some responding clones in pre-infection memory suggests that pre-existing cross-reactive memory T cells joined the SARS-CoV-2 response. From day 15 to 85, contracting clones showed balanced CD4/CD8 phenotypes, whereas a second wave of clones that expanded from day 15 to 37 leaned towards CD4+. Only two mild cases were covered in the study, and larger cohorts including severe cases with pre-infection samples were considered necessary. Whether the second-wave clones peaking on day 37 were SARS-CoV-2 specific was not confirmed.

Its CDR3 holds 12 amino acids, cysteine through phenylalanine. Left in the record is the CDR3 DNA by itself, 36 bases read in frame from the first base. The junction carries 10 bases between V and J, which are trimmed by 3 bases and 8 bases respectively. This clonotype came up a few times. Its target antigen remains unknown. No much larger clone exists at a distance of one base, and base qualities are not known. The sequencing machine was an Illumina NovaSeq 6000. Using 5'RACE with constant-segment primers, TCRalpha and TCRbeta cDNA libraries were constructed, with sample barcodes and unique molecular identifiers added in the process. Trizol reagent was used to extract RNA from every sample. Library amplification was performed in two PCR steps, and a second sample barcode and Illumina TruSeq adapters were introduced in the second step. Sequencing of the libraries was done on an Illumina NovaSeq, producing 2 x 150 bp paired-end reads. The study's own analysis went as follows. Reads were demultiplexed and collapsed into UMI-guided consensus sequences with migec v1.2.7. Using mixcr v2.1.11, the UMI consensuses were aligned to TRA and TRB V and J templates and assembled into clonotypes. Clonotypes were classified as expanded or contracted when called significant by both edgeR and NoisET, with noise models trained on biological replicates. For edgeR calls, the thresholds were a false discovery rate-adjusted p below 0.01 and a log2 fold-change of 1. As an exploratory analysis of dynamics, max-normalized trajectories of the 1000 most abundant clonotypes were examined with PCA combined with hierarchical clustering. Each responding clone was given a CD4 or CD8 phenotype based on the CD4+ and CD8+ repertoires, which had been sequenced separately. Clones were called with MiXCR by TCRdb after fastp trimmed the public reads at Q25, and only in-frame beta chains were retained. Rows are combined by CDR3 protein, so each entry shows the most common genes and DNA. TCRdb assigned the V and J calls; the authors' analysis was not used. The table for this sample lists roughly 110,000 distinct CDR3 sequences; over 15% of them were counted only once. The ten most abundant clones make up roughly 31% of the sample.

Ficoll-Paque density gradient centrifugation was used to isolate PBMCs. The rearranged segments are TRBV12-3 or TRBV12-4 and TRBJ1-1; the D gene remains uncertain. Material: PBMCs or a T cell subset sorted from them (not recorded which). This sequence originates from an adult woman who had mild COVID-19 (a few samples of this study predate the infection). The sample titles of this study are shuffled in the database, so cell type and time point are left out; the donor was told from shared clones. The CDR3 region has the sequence CASSFRAGEAFF. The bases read TGTGCCAGCAGTTTTAGGGCAGGAGAAGCTTTCTTT.